These 22 T cell receptor beta chains were sequenced from one sample in a study of human T cells and chemical hapten exposure. Each CDR3 protein gets one entry after TCRdb re-called the RACE reads with MiXCR. Among nearly 350,000 distinct CDR3 sequences listed, around 7% were seen once. Indicated time point: patch test 1, 2 weeks after DPC sensitization. Sample treatment: therapeutic diphenylcyclopropenone sensitization with weekly scalp DPC. Material: whole blood, obtained in connection with sensitization to the hapten diphenylcyclopropenone (DPC). These receptors all come from a young woman with alopecia areata. Some clones in this sample may be carry-over from other donors' samples.

V and J are TRBV2 and TRBJ2-3; D gene ambiguous. The V gene's germline CDR1 is SNHLY and CDR2 FYNNEI. The CDR3 consists of 13 residues. The V end lost 7 bases, the J end lost 6 bases, and 14 bases lay between the germline ends. Here the CDR3 reads CASNKFLLDTQYF. Here the CDR3 DNA reads TGTGCCAGCAACAAATTCCTTCTGGATACGCAGTATTTT.

At least ten counts were recorded for this clonotype. The rearrangement joins TRBV5-1 to TRBJ2-3; D possibly corresponds to TRBD1 (7 bases). The CDR3 runs to 17 residues. The V and J ends lost 0 bases and 1 base respectively, with 15 bases between them. In germline, CDR1 is SGHRS, CDR2 YFSETQ. CDR3 residues: CASSLARGTARTDTQYF. The CDR3 DNA reads as TGCGCCAGCAGCTTGGCCAGGGGGACTGCCCGCACAGATACGCAGTATTTT.

The chain couples TRBV4-2 to TRBJ2-2; 7 nucleotides match TRBD2. J lost 4 bases, V lost 1 base, and 6 bases had no gene match. CDR1 LGHNA and CDR2 YNFKEQ come from the germline V gene. This CDR3 comprises 16 residues. The CDR3 DNA reads TGTGCCAGCAGCCAAGGGACTAGAGCGAGCACCGGGGAGCTGTTTTTT. Amino acids: CASSQGTRASTGELFF.

This clonotype was recorded a few times. The V call is TRBV10-3, the J call TRBJ1-1; D is unclear. The CDR3 runs to 13 residues. The germline V and J ends were trimmed by 4 bases and 2 bases, with 8 bases remaining between them. The V gene's germline CDR1 is ENHRY and CDR2 SYGVKD. The CDR3 nucleotides read TGTGCCATCAGTGGGATAGCTAACACTGAAGCTTTCTTT. This translates into CAISGIANTEAFF.

This clonotype has ten or more counts. This chain uses TRBV3-1 with TRBJ2-2; a possible D gene is TRBD1 (6 bases). Trimming stripped 2 bases from V and 4 bases from J, with 8 bases between. CDR3 size: 14 residues. The germline V gene has CDR1 LGHDT and CDR2 YNNKEL (reference sequence). CDR3 in amino acids: CASSQIRGTGELFF. The CDR3, as DNA: TGTGCCAGCAGCCAAATCAGGGGCACCGGGGAGCTGTTTTTT.

The chain links TRBV20-1 to TRBJ1-3; D remains unclear. Trimming pared 4 bases from V and 0 bases from J, leaving 10 bases between. CDR1 DFQATT and CDR2 SNEGSKA come from the germline V gene (reference sequence). This CDR3 has 14 residues. CDR3 coding DNA: TGCAGTGCTATCAACGACAACTCTGGAAACACCATATATTTT. It translates to CSAINDNSGNTIYF.

This clonotype has at least ten counts. The V gene is TRBV6-1, the J gene TRBJ2-4, with D unclear. CDR1 MNHNS and CDR2 SASEGT come from the germline V gene. CDR3 size: 11 residues. V lost 2 bases and J 13 bases, leaving 9 bases between the germline ends. The CDR3 DNA follows: TGTGCCAGCAGTGAATATATGGTACAGTACTTC. Its protein product is CASSEYMVQYF.

V and J are TRBV29-1 and TRBJ2-3; 11 nucleotides align to TRBD2. Germline CDR1 SQVTM, CDR2 ANQGSEA. J lost 0 bases, V lost 6 bases, and 5 bases had no gene match. The CDR3 totals 15 residues. CDR3 sequence reads: CSVAGTSGSTDTQYF. The CDR3 DNA reads TGCAGCGTCGCAGGGACTAGCGGTAGCACAGATACGCAGTATTTT.

This clonotype has at least ten counts. The chain joins TRBV7-2 to TRBJ2-3; 7 nucleotides agree with TRBD1. CDR1 is SGHTA, CDR2 FQGNSA, per germline. Trimming cost V 0 bases and J 1 base; bases outside gene matches: 7. This CDR3 has 17 amino acids. CDR3 loop: CASSLAVTGLGTDTQYF. The CDR3 DNA is TGTGCCAGCAGCTTAGCCGTGACAGGGTTGGGCACAGATACGCAGTATTTT.

In its sample, this clonotype was seen a few times. This sequence joins TRBV20-1 and TRBJ1-1; D is unresolved. The length of the CDR3 is 11 residues. Germline V CDR1 and CDR2: DFQATT, SNEGSKA (reference sequence). Trimming shortened V by 6 bases and J by 4 bases, and 9 bases separated the two germline ends. The CDR3 is CSAPMGTEAFF. The CDR3 DNA reads as TGCAGTGCCCCCATGGGCACTGAAGCTTTCTTT.

This clonotype has ten or more counts. This chain joins TRBV7-3 and TRBJ2-1; 10 nucleotides match TRBD2. V shed 3 bases and J 8 bases; nucleotides not matched to a gene: 4. This CDR3 is 14 amino acids long. Per the germline V gene, CDR1 is SGHTA and CDR2 is FQGTGA. CDR3 in amino acids: CASSFSGGNDEQFF. CDR3 sequence (DNA): TGTGCCAGCAGCTTTAGCGGGGGGAATGATGAGCAGTTCTTC.

In its sample, this clonotype was seen a few times. This sequence joins TRBV28 and TRBJ2-2, with D possibly being TRBD2 (5 bases). The germline V gene has CDR1 MDHEN and CDR2 SYDVKM. Trimming shortened V by 7 bases and J by 1 base, and 16 bases separated the two germline ends. The CDR3 is made up of 16 amino acids. The CDR3 loop reads CASTLSEVWNTGELFF. CDR3 coding DNA: TGTGCCAGCACTCTATCGGAGGTTTGGAACACCGGGGAGCTGTTTTTT.

This clonotype was seen ten or more times. V gene TRBV7-6 combines with J gene TRBJ2-3, with D perhaps assigned TRBD1 or TRBD2 (5 bases each). CDR1 is SGHVS and CDR2 is FNYEAQ in the germline V gene. Trimming removed 5 bases at V and 2 bases at J, with 17 bases between. This CDR3 region has 16 residues. CDR3 DNA sequence: TGTGCCAGCAGCCCCTTCGGGGCAGGGCCCACAGATACGCAGTATTTT. Encoded protein: CASSPFGAGPTDTQYF.

This clonotype came up a few times. The chain carries TRBV28 and TRBJ2-5, with no clear D. The CDR3 has 12 amino acids. Germline lookup yields CDR1 MDHEN and CDR2 SYDVKM. Trimming pared 6 bases from V and 8 bases from J, leaving 13 bases between. The CDR3 region has the DNA TGTGCCAGCAGAACCCCAGTGGGAACCCAGTACTTC. It translates to CASRTPVGTQYF.

The V gene is TRBV2, the J gene TRBJ1-2; D is ambiguous. The CDR3 length is 12 residues. Germline CDR1 and CDR2: SNHLY and FYNNEI. The CDR3, as DNA: TGTGCTATTCGGCAGGAGACCTATGGCTACACCTTC. Translated: CAIRQETYGYTF.

This clonotype was seen ten or more times. The chain links TRBV5-1 to TRBJ1-1; a possible D gene is TRBD1 (5 bases). Germline V gives CDR1 SGHRS, CDR2 YFSETQ. The V end lost 5 bases, the J end lost 1 base, and 18 bases lay between the germline ends. This CDR3 is 16 amino acids long. The CDR3 loop reads CASSWSRQGTNTEAFF. The CDR3, as DNA: TGCGCCAGCAGTTGGAGTCGGCAGGGCACGAACACTGAAGCTTTCTTT. Full variable domain (remainder filled in from reference TRBV5-1 and TRBJ1-1): KAGVTQTPRYLIKTRGQQVTLSCSPISGHRSVSWYQQTPGQGLQFLFEYFSETQRNKGNFPGRFSGRQFSNSRSEMNVSTLELGDSALYLCASSWSRQGTNTEAFFGQGTRLTVV.

The chain has TRBV20-1 and TRBJ2-7, with TRBD2 matching 7 bases. CDR3 length: 15 amino acids. CDR1 DFQATT and CDR2 SNEGSKA come from the germline V gene (reference sequence). Germline trimming cut 4 bases from V and 1 base from J; bases unmatched to any gene: 10. CDR3 region: CSAIPGAGFSYEQYF. DNA of the CDR3: TGCAGTGCTATTCCGGGAGCGGGGTTTTCCTACGAGCAGTACTTC.

This clonotype occurred a few times. The junction departs from germline at one end; a sequencing error may be responsible. The chain couples TRBV10-3 to TRBJ1-2, with 8 bases aligning to TRBD1. Germline CDR1 reads ENHRY; CDR2 reads SYGVKD. This CDR3 comprises 14 residues. The CDR3 bases are TGTGCCATCAGCGAGTGGACAGGGCAGGAGGGCTACACCTTC. This translates into CAISEWTGQEGYTF.

The chain carries TRBV10-3 and TRBJ1-4; D ambiguous. The V gene's germline CDR1 is ENHRY and CDR2 SYGVKD. This CDR3 is 13 amino acids long. Trimming removed 10 bases from V and 5 bases from J, with 14 bases in between. CDR3 sequence: CATGPGVNEKLFF. The CDR3 bases are TGTGCCACGGGCCCAGGAGTCAATGAAAAACTGTTTTTT.

This clonotype was seen at least ten times. The chain employs TRBV7-9 and TRBJ2-7, with 10 bases matching TRBD2. The CDR3 sequence is 15 residues long. The V segment lost 5 bases and the J segment 2 bases; nucleotides outside the gene matches: 6. Looked up from germline, CDR1 is SEHNR and CDR2 is FQNEAQ (reference sequence). This chain's CDR3 is CASSAGLAGAYEQYF. The CDR3 DNA sequence: TGTGCCAGCAGCGCAGGCCTAGCGGGGGCCTACGAGCAGTACTTC.

This clonotype was seen only a few times. The gene calls are TRBV5-5 and TRBJ1-5; D uncertain. This CDR3 is built from 14 residues. Germline CDR1 and CDR2: SGHKS and YYEKEE (reference sequence). The germline V and J ends were trimmed by 0 bases and 9 bases, with 13 bases remaining between them. CDR3: CASSLDPGRSPQHF. DNA for the CDR3: TGTGCCAGCAGCTTGGATCCGGGGAGGTCGCCCCAGCATTTT.

The chain's CDR3 is CASRLQGAEETQYF. In nucleotides, the CDR3 is TGTGCCAGCAGGCTACAGGGGGCGGAGGAGACCCAGTACTTC. The chain joins TRBV12-3 or TRBV12-4 to TRBJ2-5, with TRBD1 identical over 9 bases. CDR3 length: 14 residues. J lost 5 bases, V lost 6 bases, and 7 bases had no gene match.